The 16 T cell receptor beta chains presented below share a single source sample, sequenced in a study of regulatory T cells in long-lasting Graves disease. Library construction for TCR beta used iRepertoire HTBI primers and Arm-PCR of CDR3 regions. A single record per CDR3 protein comes from TCRdb applying MiXCR to the multiplex PCR reads. Among some 370,000 distinct CDR3 sequences, 20% were seen once, and the ten largest hold roughly 20%. Time point reported: persistent/refractory GD, antithyroid drugs over 5 years with positive TRAb. PBMCs were the source of the RNA used for TCR sequencing. The sequenced sample was peripheral blood mononuclear cells (PBMCs), obtained when the disease was refractory, from a patient treated with antithyroid drugs. These receptors came from a female donor with Graves disease.

This clonotype was found many times. This chain uses TRBV18 with TRBJ1-2; 11 positions match TRBD1. CDR1 KGHSH and CDR2 LQKENI come from the germline V gene. The CDR3 spans 14 residues. Trimming at V came to 4 bases and at J to 8 bases, leaving 6 bases not matched to a gene. The CDR3 nucleotides are TGTGCCAGCTCACTTTCGGGACAGGGGGACGGCTACACCTTC. It yields the protein CASSLSGQGDGYTF.

The genes are TRBV5-6 and TRBJ1-1, with TRBD1 matching 9 bases. V was pared by 3 bases and J by 1 base, with 10 bases of the junction left unmatched. The CDR3 loop spans 17 amino acids. Per germline, CDR1 SGHDT and CDR2 YYEEEE. The chain's CDR3 is CASSYLDRGGSNTEAFF. DNA for the CDR3: TGTGCCAGCAGCTACCTGGACAGGGGAGGTTCGAACACTGAAGCTTTCTTT.

The chain uses TRBV10-3 and TRBJ2-2, with D hard to call. V was pared by 10 bases and J by 7 bases, with 13 bases between. Germline values: CDR1 ENHRY, CDR2 SYGVKD. The CDR3 has 12 amino acids. This CDR3 reads CATLDVGGELFF. CDR3 DNA sequence: TGTGCCACCCTCGATGTGGGCGGGGAGCTGTTTTTT.

This clonotype has only a few counts. The chain links TRBV5-1 to TRBJ2-5, with D perhaps given as TRBD1 or TRBD2 (6 bases each). The CDR3 sequence is 18 residues long. CDR1 is SGHRS, CDR2 YFSETQ, per germline. Trimming left V 6 bases short and J 5 bases short, with 29 bases between. CDR3 region: CASNTLPGGRDFRETQYF. DNA of the CDR3: TGCGCCAGCAACACCCTGCCTGGGGGGCGCGACTTTCGGGAGACCCAGTACTTC.

The CDR3 DNA reads TGCGCCAGCAGCTTGGGAGGACTAGCGGAGGCAAGGTACGAGCAGTACTTC. Protein: CASSLGGLAEARYEQYF. This sequence joins TRBV5-1 and TRBJ2-7, with 10 bases matching TRBD2. The germline gives CDR1 SGHRS, CDR2 YFSETQ. J gave up 4 bases and V 0 bases, and 10 bases lay outside the gene matches. The CDR3 spans 17 residues.

The chain uses TRBV30 and TRBJ1-6; 10 bases map to TRBD1. CDR1 is GTSNPN, CDR2 SVGIG, per germline (reference sequence). Trimming took 0 bases from V and 4 from J; bases not matched to a gene: 9. There are 18 residues in the CDR3. The CDR3 DNA reads TGTGCCTGGAGTGTACAAAGGACAGGGGGTCCGTATAATTCACCCCTCCACTTT. Translated: CAWSVQRTGGPYNSPLHF.

A word on this clonotype: Given a much more abundant clone one base away, this may be a read error. The rearrangement links TRBV27 to TRBJ2-2; D is ambiguous. From germline, CDR1 is MNHEY and CDR2 SMNVEV (reference sequence). V was shortened by 6 bases and J by 1 base, with 15 bases between the two germline ends. The CDR3 length is 16 residues. The CDR3 DNA follows: TGTGCCAGCAGCCCGCCAAGGACCGTGAACACCGGGGAGCTGTTTTTT. This gives the protein CASSPPRTVNTGELFF.

This clonotype was seen a few times. A much larger clone differs from this one at a single base, so this may be a read error. This chain links TRBV2 with TRBJ1-2; tentative D call: TRBD1 (5 bases). The CDR3 is 12 residues long. The germline gives CDR1 SNHLY, CDR2 FYNNEI. CDR3 nucleotide sequence: TGTGCCGGCAGTGAAGGGGCGCGGGGCTACACCTTC. This sequence encodes CAGSEGARGYTF.

This clonotype was picked up a small number of times. V and J are TRBV5-1 and TRBJ2-4; 10 positions agree with TRBD1. The J segment lost 8 bases and the V segment lost 5 bases, leaving 4 bases of the junction unmatched. The CDR3 contains 13 residues. Germline-derived CDR1 and CDR2 are SGHRS and YFSETQ. CDR3 sequence: CASRRGTGDIQYF. For the CDR3, the DNA is TGCGCCAGCAGGAGAGGGACAGGGGACATTCAGTACTTC.

The V call is TRBV6-1, the J call TRBJ2-6; the D is unclear. Germline values: CDR1 MNHNS, CDR2 SASEGT. Between the trimmed V and J ends, which lost 6 bases and 4 bases, there was a span of 13 bases. This CDR3 has 15 amino acids. CDR3 protein: CASRPGPAGANVLTF. The CDR3 coding sequence is TGTGCCAGCAGACCCGGACCGGCGGGGGCCAACGTCCTGACTTTC.

The chain employs TRBV28 and TRBJ2-3; TRBD1 aligns across 7 bases. V lost 10 bases to trimming and J lost 2 bases; unmatched junction nucleotides: 9. Germline CDR1 MDHEN, CDR2 SYDVKM. The CDR3 contains 14 residues. The CDR3 DNA sequence: TGTGCCATAGTCGGGGACAGCTACACAGATACGCAGTATTTT. The encoded protein is CAIVGDSYTDTQYF.

This clonotype was seen a handful of times. One junction end disagrees with the germline gene, perhaps due to a read error. V and J are TRBV28 and TRBJ1-2; no clear D. Germline CDR1 MDHEN, CDR2 SYDVKM. This CDR3 is built from 12 residues. The CDR3 region is CASSPAGGFHRF. Here the CDR3 DNA reads TGTGCCAGCAGTCCTGCCGGAGGTTTCCACCGGTTC.

This clonotype was seen many times. The chain is built from TRBV12-3 or TRBV12-4 and TRBJ1-5, with D unclear. With 7 bases removed from V and 2 bases from J, the gap between germline ends came to 12 bases. The CDR3 spans 14 residues. The CDR3 protein is CASTWAGGNQPQHF. The CDR3 DNA is TGTGCCAGCACCTGGGCAGGCGGCAATCAGCCCCAGCATTTT.

The DNA for the CDR3 is TGTGCTAGTGGTTTGGTACGTCCGAATCCACAGACCCAGTACTTC. It codes for CASGLVRPNPQTQYF. The chain has TRBV12-5 and TRBJ2-5; D is ambiguous. CDR3 length: 15 amino acids. V dropped 0 bases and J dropped 6 bases, with 14 bases sitting between them. Germline V gene data show CDR1 as LGHNT and CDR2 as FRNRAP.

At least ten counts were recorded for this clonotype. The rearrangement joins TRBV5-1 to TRBJ2-7; 9 bases are shared with TRBD2. The CDR3 is 17 residues long. J was trimmed by 2 bases and V by 4 bases; bases with no gene match: 13. CDR1 SGHRS and CDR2 YFSETQ come from the germline V gene. The CDR3 DNA follows: TGCGCCAGCAGCACCAGCTTTGCGGGAGGGATCCCCTACGAGCAGTACTTC. The encoded protein is CASSTSFAGGIPYEQYF.

This clonotype was recorded at least ten times. The genes are TRBV28 and TRBJ1-3; D gene unclear. The germline V and J ends were trimmed by 3 bases and 0 bases, with 6 bases remaining between them. Looked up from germline, CDR1 is MDHEN and CDR2 is SYDVKM. This CDR3 has 14 amino acids. CDR3 protein: CASSFASSGNTIYF. CDR3 sequence (DNA): TGTGCCAGCAGTTTCGCATCCTCTGGAAACACCATATATTTT.